In its sample, the clone carrying this T cell receptor beta chain was seen a few times. Its cognate antigen is unknown. This CDR3 has 15 residues. V dropped 1 base and J dropped 1 base, with 11 bases sitting between them. CDR1 is SGHNT, CDR2 YYREEE, per germline (reference sequence). The data are from a study of shared clonotypes between healthy human individuals. General study points: Between a handful of donors, naive CD4 clonotypes were shared at a level of about 5%.

The study ran the assay at deep level. Clones were sequenced by immunoSEQ multiplex PCR, and TCRdb holds only the in-frame ones, with some missing. The table shows some 2,400,000 clones, with roughly 95% occurring only once. Sequencing was carried out using naive CD4+ T cells sorted from blood. Subset of the sample: CD45RA+ positively selected. This receptor was taken from a man in his late teens or twenties in good health. The genes are TRBV5-4 and TRBJ1-1, with D perhaps TRBD1 (6 bases). CDR3 sequence reads: CASSLRQGPNTEAFF. For the CDR3, the DNA is TGTGCCAGCAGCTTGCGTCAGGGGCCGAACACTGAAGCTTTCTTT.